This T cell receptor beta chain was sequenced in a study of cytomegalovirus exposure and HLA in healthy donors. The PCR was carried out with 60 Vbeta primers and 13 Jbeta primers. Assay: immunoSEQ multiplex PCR; the TCRdb copy retains only in-frame clones and omits some. The repertoire includes 50,000 or so clones, over 55% of them detected once, and about 37% sits in the top ten. This sequence was found in a man aged 35 to 55 in good health and CMV-seropositive. Source material: PBMCs.

The CDR3, as DNA: TGTGCCAGCAGTTATTGGGACACAGCGAACACCGGGGAGCTGTTTTTT. Residues: CASSYWDTANTGELFF. J is TRBJ2-2 and V is TRBV6-6; a weak D match, TRBD1 (6 bases). Looked up from germline, CDR1 is MNHNY and CDR2 is SVGAGI (reference sequence). V gave up 3 bases and J gave up 0 bases, with 11 bases separating them. The CDR3 loop spans 16 amino acids.